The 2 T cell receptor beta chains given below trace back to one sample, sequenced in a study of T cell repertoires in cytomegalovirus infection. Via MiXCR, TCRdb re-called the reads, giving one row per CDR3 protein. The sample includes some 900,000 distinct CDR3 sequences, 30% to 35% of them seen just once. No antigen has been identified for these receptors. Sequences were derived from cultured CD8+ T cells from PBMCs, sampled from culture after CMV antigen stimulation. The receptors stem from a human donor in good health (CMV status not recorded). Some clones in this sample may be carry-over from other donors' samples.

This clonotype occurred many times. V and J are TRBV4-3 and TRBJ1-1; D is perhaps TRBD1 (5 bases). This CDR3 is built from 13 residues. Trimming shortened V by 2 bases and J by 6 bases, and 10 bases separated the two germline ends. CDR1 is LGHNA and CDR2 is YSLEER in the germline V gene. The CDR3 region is CASSQKRGAEAFF. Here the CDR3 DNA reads TGCGCCAGCAGCCAAAAACGGGGGGCTGAAGCTTTCTTT.

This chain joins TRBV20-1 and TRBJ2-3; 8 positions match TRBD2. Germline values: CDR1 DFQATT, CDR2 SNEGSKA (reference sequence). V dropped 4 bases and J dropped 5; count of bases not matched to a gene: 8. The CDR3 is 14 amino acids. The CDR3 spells CSANRGGQVDTQYF. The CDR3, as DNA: TGCAGTGCTAATCGGGGGGGCCAGGTAGATACGCAGTATTTT.